This TCR beta chain is drawn from a study of prognosis after radiotherapy for stage I lung cancer. Whole-study context: Among the patients, a few developed distant metastases after radiotherapy at a median of 7 months, and about 15 showed no significant progression.

Trimming cost V 2 bases and J 2 bases; bases outside gene matches: 4. In germline, CDR1 is GTSNPN, CDR2 SVGIG (reference sequence). This CDR3 is 14 amino acids long. By frequency in the sample, this clonotype is medium-sized (0.01 to 0.1%). Two rounds of multiplex PCR amplified TCR beta CDR3 from genomic DNA. The first PCR round targeted every TRBV and TRBJ gene with specific primers. TCRdb re-called the multiplex PCR reads through MiXCR, storing one row per CDR3 protein. The repertoire holds around 19,000 distinct CDR3 sequences, less than 70% seen once, with 25% to 30% in the top ten. The chain recombines TRBV30 with TRBJ2-7, with TRBD1 identical over 9 bases. This clonotype originated in a donor aged 50 or older with non-small cell lung cancer. The specimen comprised PBMCs, sampled before or after stereotactic body radiation therapy (not recorded which). As DNA, the CDR3 is TGTGCCTGGAGTCTGGGACAGGGTACCTACGAGCAGTACTTC. Its translation is CAWSLGQGTYEQYF. The whole variable domain, filled in from reference TRBV30 and TRBJ2-7, reads SQTIHQWPATLVQPVGSPLSLECTVEGTSNPNLYWYRQAAGRGLQLLFYSVGIGQISSEVPQNLSASRPQDRQFILSSKKLLLSDSGFYLCAWSLGQGTYEQYFGPGTRLTVT.